The 17 T cell receptor beta chains below all came from one sample that was sequenced in a study of CD4 and CD8 cells across lung adenocarcinoma regions. TCRdb re-called the PCR reads through MiXCR, storing one row per CDR3 protein. Seen here are 10,000 to 15,000 distinct CDR3 sequences, 47% observed once, and the top ten hold just under 30%. Sequencing was done on a sample of CD8+ T cells from the margin of a lung tumor. The receptors derive from a male donor with lung adenocarcinoma. The CD4 and CD8 labels of this study may be unreliable.

To note about this clonotype: An end of the junction differs from the germline gene, which may be a read error. The chain carries TRBV10-3 and TRBJ2-5; 8 nucleotides match TRBD2. Germline CDR1 ENHRY, CDR2 SYGVKD. The CDR3 has 14 residues. Here the CDR3 DNA reads TGTTCAGGAGGCGGGAGGTCTTTCAAAGAGACGCAGTATTTC. Translated: CSGGGRSFKETQYF.

V usage is TRBV6-1 and J usage is TRBJ2-5, with D possibly TRBD2 on 7 matching bases. V was pared by 8 bases and J by 4 bases, with 23 bases between. Germline V CDR1 and CDR2: MNHNS, SASEGT. The CDR3 totals 16 residues. The chain's CDR3 is CASAGVGGGDPETQYF. The DNA for the CDR3 is TGTGCCAGCGCGGGGGTCGGGGGCGGAGACCCAGAGACCCAGTACTTC.

The chain couples TRBV20-1 to TRBJ2-1, with D possibly being TRBD1 or TRBD2 (5 bases each). The CDR3 contains 15 residues. V gave up 6 bases and J gave up 1 base, with 16 bases separating them. The germline V gene has CDR1 DFQATT and CDR2 SNEGSKA (reference sequence). The CDR3 spells CSAPRDGISYNEQFF. The CDR3 DNA sequence: TGCAGTGCACCTCGGGACGGAATTTCCTACAATGAGCAGTTCTTC.

V and J are TRBV6-5 and TRBJ2-5; maybe TRBD1 (6 bases). With the DNA end fitting TRBJ2-7 better, the J assignment may be wrong. The CDR3 spans 14 residues. Germline V gene sequence: CDR1 MNHEY, CDR2 SVGAGI. The CDR3 nucleotides are TGTGCCAGCAGTTATGACAGGAAAAGCTACGAGCAGTACTTC. It translates to CASSYDRKSYEQYF.

On this clonotype: A single base separates this from a much larger clone, so it may be a read error. This chain joins TRBV10-3 and TRBJ2-5; 7 bases align to TRBD2. The V and J ends lost 9 bases and 11 bases, in that order; junction bases with no gene match: 18. This CDR3 is built from 14 residues. Germline loops: CDR1 ENHRY, CDR2 SYGVKD. In DNA form, the CDR3 reads TGTGCCATTACAGCGGGAAACTCCTACAATGAGCAGTACTTC. Amino acids: CAITAGNSYNEQYF.

The J gene is TRBJ2-4, the V gene TRBV27, with D perhaps being TRBD1 or TRBD2 (5 bases each). The CDR3 extends over 16 amino acids. V was clipped by 6 bases and J by 1 base, with 16 bases between them. Germline values: CDR1 MNHEY, CDR2 SMNVEV (reference sequence). CDR3: CASSPGARWAKNIQYF. The CDR3 DNA reads TGTGCCAGCAGCCCCGGGGCGCGATGGGCCAAAAACATTCAGTACTTC.

This clonotype was seen a handful of times. The chain is built from TRBV24-1 and TRBJ2-6; a weak D match, TRBD1 (7 bases). Deletions cut 2 bases from V and 2 bases from J, with 15 bases between. CDR1 KGHDR and CDR2 SFDVKD come from the germline V gene. The CDR3 runs to 18 residues. As DNA, the CDR3 is TGTGCCACCAGTGATTCGGGCAGGGGGGTCCCTGGGGCCAACGTCCTGACTTTC. It codes for CATSDSGRGVPGANVLTF.

By share of the sample, this clonotype is medium-sized (0.01 to 0.1%). Possible read error: a much larger clone is one base away. The chain uses TRBV27 and TRBJ2-1, with 14 bases that match TRBD2. The DNA end is a closer match to TRBJ2-7, so the J assignment may be wrong. Germline V gene sequence: CDR1 MNHEY, CDR2 SMNVEV (reference sequence). CDR3 size: 19 residues. CDR3 residues: CASSISGTSGRRAYNEQYF. The DNA of the CDR3 is TGTGCCAGCAGTATTTCCGGGACTAGCGGGAGAAGGGCCTACAATGAGCAGTACTTC.

This clonotype has only one observation. The chain uses TRBV20-1 and TRBJ2-3; D gene uncertain. TRBJ2-7 matches the DNA end more closely, so the J call is doubtful. This CDR3 is 14 amino acids long. CDR1 is DFQATT, CDR2 SNEGSKA, per germline (reference sequence). CDR3 amino acids: CSALSVRAKDTQYF. In DNA, the CDR3 is TGCAGTGCTCTGAGCGTGAGAGCCAAAGATACGCAGTACTTC.

The rearrangement joins TRBV10-1 to TRBJ2-3; D is tentatively TRBD1 or TRBD2 (5 bases each). The CDR3 covers 13 residues. Germline-derived CDR1 and CDR2 are WNHNN and SYGVQD (reference sequence). V shed 2 bases and J shed 4 bases, with 7 bases lying between them. The CDR3 loop reads CASSEVGADTQYF. The CDR3 DNA reads as TGCGCCAGCAGTGAGGTGGGGGCAGATACGCAGTATTTT.

This clonotype was recorded only once. This likely comes from a read error, as the CDR3 has no conserved phenylalanine or tryptophan at its end. The DNA is left out, because the CDR3 cannot be placed on it with certainty; the CDR3 is given as TCRdb lists it. Here the CDR3 reads CASCGRGRETQHS. The V and J genes are TRBV27 and TRBJ2-5; no check of the table's D call, TRBD1, against the DNA was made. The germline CDR1 and CDR2 sequences are MNHEY and SMNVEV (reference sequence). The CDR3 spans 13 amino acids, including both terminal residues.

The table lists this clonotype with a few counts. The chain is built from TRBV5-1 and TRBJ2-1, with 10 nucleotides matching TRBD2. CDR3 size: 18 residues. Germline assignment: CDR1 SGHRS and CDR2 YFSETQ. V lost 1 base, J lost 4 bases, and 11 bases stayed unmatched. The CDR3 here is CASSLLPSGSVGYNEQFF. CDR3 DNA: TGCGCCAGCAGCTTGTTGCCTAGCGGGAGCGTAGGGTACAATGAGCAGTTCTTC.

By share of the sample, this clonotype is medium-sized (0.01 to 0.1%). The chain is built from TRBV6-1 and TRBJ2-5; no clear D. Germline CDR1 and CDR2: MNHNS and SASEGT. The CDR3 covers 14 residues. Trimming shortened V by 4 bases and J by 0 bases, and 9 bases separated the two germline ends. CDR3 protein: CASSGPSNQETQYF. The CDR3 bases are TGTGCCAGCAGTGGTCCGAGTAACCAAGAGACCCAGTACTTC.

By share, this clonotype ranks as medium-sized. The chain joins TRBV15 to TRBJ2-5; no firm D call. The CDR3 extends over 15 amino acids. The V and J ends lost 0 bases and 5 bases respectively, with 13 bases between them. CDR1 is LNHNV and CDR2 is YYDKDF in the germline V gene (reference sequence). The CDR3 nucleotides read TGTGCCACCAGCAGAGACAAAGGGTTGGGGGAGACCCAGTACTTC. The encoded protein is CATSRDKGLGETQYF. Variable domain in full (rest from reference TRBV15 and TRBJ2-5): DAMVIQNPRYQVTQFGKPVTLSCSQTLNHNVMYWYQQKSSQAPKLLFHYYDKDFNNEADTPDNFQSRRPNTSFCFLDIRSPGLGDTAMYLCATSRDKGLGETQYFGPGTRLLVL.

Concerning this clonotype: Given the absence of the conserved phenylalanine or tryptophan at the CDR3 end, a read error is likely. This rearrangement joins TRBV27 to TRBJ2-5; D might be TRBD1 (5 bases). The V gene lost 8 bases and the J gene lost 7 bases, with 17 bases spanning the gap. CDR3 length: 13 residues. CDR1 is MNHEY and CDR2 is SMNVEV in the germline V gene (reference sequence). CDR3 protein: CASCGRVKTTQYS. CDR3 nucleotides: TGTGCCAGCTGTGGCAGGGTGAAAACGACCCAGTACTCG.

CDR3: CASKTARYNEQFF. The CDR3 DNA reads as TGTGCCAGCAAAACAGCGCGTTACAATGAGCAGTTCTTC. The chain couples TRBV6-1 to TRBJ2-1, with D uncertain. The CDR3 runs to 13 residues. The V gene lost 7 bases and the J gene lost 4 bases, with 11 bases spanning the gap. Germline CDR1 reads MNHNS; CDR2 reads SASEGT.

The chain combines TRBV9 with TRBJ2-1; 9 bases agree with TRBD2. Germline CDR1 reads SGDLS; CDR2 reads YYNGEE. The CDR3 contains 15 residues. The ends lost 0 bases at V and 10 bases at J; junction bases unmatched: 8. The CDR3 DNA is TGTGCCAGCAGCGTAGCGGCGGGAGGGTCCTACGAGCAGTTCTTC. Translating it yields CASSVAAGGSYEQFF.